A selection of T cell receptor beta chains follows, all from one sample in a study of shared clonotypes between healthy human individuals. Generated by immunoSEQ multiplex PCR, the TCRdb table keeps only in-frame clones and is missing some. Of over a million clones listed, 95% to 97% were seen once; the top ten hold approximately 1%. What was sequenced was naive CD4+ T cells sorted from blood. Receptors were obtained from a man aged 25-40 years in good health. CDR3s include the opening cysteine and the closing phenylalanine or tryptophan. The D gene is left open where the match is weak. A clone size is listed for some rows: how often the clone was seen (once, few, many), or a class if it is expanded.

v_call	cdr3_length	d_call	j_call	clone_size	cdr3_nt	cdr3_aa
TRBV27	15	NA	TRBJ2-7	NA	TGTGCCAGCAGTTTATCGTGGAGGGGTTCGTACGAGCAGTACTTC	CASSLSWRGSYEQYF
TRBV14	15	NA	TRBJ2-7	NA	TGTGCCAGCAGCCAAGGGGGTACGGTCTCCTACGAGCAGTACTTC	CASSQGGTVSYEQYF
TRBV5-4	15	TRBD1	TRBJ1-3	once	TGTGCCAGCAGTCTCGACAGGGCCCTTGGAAACACCATATATTTT	CASSLDRALGNTIYF
TRBV7-9	17	TRBD1	TRBJ1-2	NA	TGTGCCAGCAGCTTCCTGGCCGGGACAGGAACATCCTATGGCTACACCTTC	CASSFLAGTGTSYGYTF
TRBV29-1	14	NA	TRBJ2-3	NA	TGCAGCGTTGACGGGACAACGAGCACAGATACGCAGTATTTT	CSVDGTTSTDTQYF
TRBV4-3	15	TRBD2	TRBJ2-5	NA	TGCGCCAGCAGCCAACTAGCGGGACAGCAAGAGACCCAGTACTTC	CASSQLAGQQETQYF
TRBV28	16	NA	TRBJ1-2	NA	TGTGCCAGCAGTTTTCTCCGGGAACGTCCTAACTATGGCTACACCTTC	CASSFLRERPNYGYTF
TRBV6-5	16	NA	TRBJ2-1	NA	TGTGCCAGCAGTTACCGCCGCTCGGGAGCGGACAATGAGCAGTTCTTC	CASSYRRSGADNEQFF
TRBV7-9	16	NA	TRBJ2-2	NA	TGTGCCAGCAGCTTCGGGCTAGCCGGTAACACCGGGGAGCTGTTTTTT	CASSFGLAGNTGELFF
TRBV6-4	15	TRBD2	TRBJ2-1	NA	TGTGCCAGCTCTCTAGCGGGAGCCCGTTTGAATGAGCAGTTCTTC	CASSLAGARLNEQFF
TRBV9	14	NA	TRBJ2-7	NA	TGTGCCAGCAGCGTAGCGGGGCGGGCCTACGAGCAGTACTTC	CASSVAGRAYEQYF
TRBV5-1	16	NA	TRBJ2-3	NA	TGCGCCAGCAGCTTCTCTGAGGGGGTAGGCACAGATACGCAGTATTTT	CASSFSEGVGTDTQYF
TRBV5-5	15	NA	TRBJ2-1	NA	TGTGCCAGCAGTACGCCGACTAGGGCCCACAATGAGCAGTTCTTC	CASSTPTRAHNEQFF
TRBV18	15	TRBD2	TRBJ2-3	NA	TGTGCCAGCTCACTCGGACTAGGGGTTCAAGATACGCAGTATTTT	CASSLGLGVQDTQYF
TRBV28	13	NA	TRBJ1-2	NA	TGTGCCAGCAGTAGGGACCGAAACTATGGCTACACCTTC	CASSRDRNYGYTF
TRBV5-5	15	TRBD2	TRBJ2-1	NA	TGTGCCAGCAGTATGACTAGCGGTGTATACAATGAGCAGTTCTTC	CASSMTSGVYNEQFF
TRBV10-1	14	NA	TRBJ1-3	NA	TGCGCCAGCAGTGAGCAAATCTCTGGAAACACCATATATTTT	CASSEQISGNTIYF
TRBV28	13	TRBD1	TRBJ1-1	NA	TGTGCCAGCAGTGTGAAGTCGACAGGGAAAGCTTTCTTT	CASSVKSTGKAFF
TRBV2	14	NA	TRBJ1-5	NA	TGTGCCAGCAGCTCAGGGGCCGGTCCGGGGCCCCAGCATTTT	CASSSGAGPGPQHF
TRBV27	14	NA	TRBJ2-7	NA	TGTGCCAGCAGTTTTCGTGGCGGGAACTACGAGCAGTACTTC	CASSFRGGNYEQYF
TRBV9	16	TRBD1	TRBJ1-1	NA	TGTGCCAGCAGCGTAGGGCCAGGGGGTATGAACACTGAAGCTTTCTTT	CASSVGPGGMNTEAFF
TRBV5-1	13	NA	TRBJ2-5	NA	TGCGCCAGCAGTCAGGACTCTTGGGAGACCCAGTACTTC	CASSQDSWETQYF